A selection of T cell receptor beta chains follows, all from one sample in a study of cytomegalovirus exposure and HLA in healthy donors. Data came from immunoSEQ multiplex PCR; TCRdb stores just in-frame clones and leaves some out. Of 97,000 or so clones listed, 77% were seen once; the top ten hold 8% to 10%. The sequencing input was PBMCs. These receptors were collected from a male donor in good health and CMV-seropositive. CDR3s leave out the opening cysteine and the closing phenylalanine or tryptophan. Some rows mark clone size as missing; the rest say once, few, many or name a class of expanded clone.

clone_size: -; v_call: TRBV29-1; cdr3_aa: SVVGSSYEQY
clone_size: -; v_call: TRBV28; cdr3_aa: ASKDSHEQY
clone_size: -; v_call: TRBV2; cdr3_aa: ASTMGGQLH
clone_size: -; v_call: TRBV5-1; cdr3_aa: ASRPGVYSNQPQH
clone_size: -; v_call: TRBV5-1; cdr3_aa: ASSLGGLADEQY
clone_size: -; v_call: TRBV19; cdr3_aa: ASSPGQVGLGYEQY
clone_size: -; v_call: TRBV18; cdr3_aa: ASSPGTGARTEAF
clone_size: -; v_call: TRBV4-1; cdr3_aa: ASSRLFRQRYEQY
clone_size: once; v_call: TRBV9; cdr3_aa: ASSPHVGTGELF
clone_size: few; v_call: TRBV28; cdr3_aa: ASSIGGTNYGYT
clone_size: -; v_call: TRBV19; cdr3_aa: ASSLTGNTNYGYT